Sequencing of this T cell receptor (beta chain) was carried out in a study of blood T cells in healthy people across ages. Points from the study as a whole: The unsorted PBMCs prevented any conclusive comparison of naive versus antigen-experienced cells. Naive CD4+ cells and diversity were both higher in long-lived donors than in aged donors. The fall in TCR beta diversity per million T cells was roughly linear with age.

Drawn from each donor were 9 to 10 milliliters of peripheral blood. In germline, CDR1 is SGHAT, CDR2 FQNNGV. The length of the CDR3 is 15 residues. V lost 5 bases to trimming and J lost 4 bases; unmatched junction nucleotides: 5. The second PCR ran about 6 to 12 cycles with a sample-barcoded 5' primer and J-beta primers. TCRdb reanalysed the 5' RACE reads using MiXCR and keeps one entry per CDR3 protein. The sample comprises fewer than 1.5 million distinct CDR3 sequences, 42% of which are singletons, and roughly 7.7% rests with the top ten. Concerning this clonotype itself: Its specificity is not known.

The rearrangement uses TRBV11-2 and TRBJ2-1, with 10 bases identical to TRBD1. This TCR was sampled from a woman between 18 and 30 years old in good health. Sequencing was done on a sample of blood. This CDR3 reads CASSRGTGVYNEQFF. CDR3 in DNA: TGTGCCAGCAGCCGCGGGACAGGGGTATACAATGAGCAGTTCTTC.